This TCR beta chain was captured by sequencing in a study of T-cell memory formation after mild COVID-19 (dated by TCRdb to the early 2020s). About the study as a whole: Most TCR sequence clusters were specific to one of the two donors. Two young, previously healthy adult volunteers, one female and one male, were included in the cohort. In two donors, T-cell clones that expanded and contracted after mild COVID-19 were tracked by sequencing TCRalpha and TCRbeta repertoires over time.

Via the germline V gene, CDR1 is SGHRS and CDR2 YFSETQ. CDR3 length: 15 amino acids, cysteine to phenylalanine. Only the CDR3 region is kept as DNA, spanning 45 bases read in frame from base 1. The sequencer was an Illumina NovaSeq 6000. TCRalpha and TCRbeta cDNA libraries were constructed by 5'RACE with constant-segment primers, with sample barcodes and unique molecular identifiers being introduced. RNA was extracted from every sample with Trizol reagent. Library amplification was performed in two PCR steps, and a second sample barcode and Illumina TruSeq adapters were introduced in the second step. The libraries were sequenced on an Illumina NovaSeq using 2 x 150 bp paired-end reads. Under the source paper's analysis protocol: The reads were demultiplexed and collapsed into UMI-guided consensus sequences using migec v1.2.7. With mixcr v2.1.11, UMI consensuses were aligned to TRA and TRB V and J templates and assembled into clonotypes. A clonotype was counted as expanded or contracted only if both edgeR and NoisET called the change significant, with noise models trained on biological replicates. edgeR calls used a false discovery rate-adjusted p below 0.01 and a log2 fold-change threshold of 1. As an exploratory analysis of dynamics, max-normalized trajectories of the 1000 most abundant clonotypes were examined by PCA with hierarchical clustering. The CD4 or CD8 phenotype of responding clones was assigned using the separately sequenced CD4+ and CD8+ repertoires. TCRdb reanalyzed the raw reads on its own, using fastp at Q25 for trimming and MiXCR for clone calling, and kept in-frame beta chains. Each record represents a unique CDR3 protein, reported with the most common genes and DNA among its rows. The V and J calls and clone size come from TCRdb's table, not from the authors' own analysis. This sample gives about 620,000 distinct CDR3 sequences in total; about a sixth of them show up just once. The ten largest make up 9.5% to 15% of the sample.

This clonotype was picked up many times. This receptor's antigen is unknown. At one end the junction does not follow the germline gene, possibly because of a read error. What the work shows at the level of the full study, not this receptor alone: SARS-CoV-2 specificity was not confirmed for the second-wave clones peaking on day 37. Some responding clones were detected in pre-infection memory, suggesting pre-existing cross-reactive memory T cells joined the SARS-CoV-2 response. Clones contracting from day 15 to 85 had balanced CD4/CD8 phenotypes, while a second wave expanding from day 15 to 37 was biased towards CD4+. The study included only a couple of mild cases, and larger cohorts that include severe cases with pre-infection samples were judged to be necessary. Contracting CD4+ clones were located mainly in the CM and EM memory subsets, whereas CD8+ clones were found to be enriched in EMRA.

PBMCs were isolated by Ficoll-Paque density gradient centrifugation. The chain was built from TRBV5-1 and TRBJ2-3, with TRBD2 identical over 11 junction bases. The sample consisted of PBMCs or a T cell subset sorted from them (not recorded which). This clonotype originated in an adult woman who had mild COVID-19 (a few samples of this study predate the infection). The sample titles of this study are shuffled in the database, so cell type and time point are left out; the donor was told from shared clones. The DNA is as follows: TGTGCCAGCAGTAGGACTAGCGGGAGCACAGATACGCAGTATTTT. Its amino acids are CASSRTSGSTDTQYF.